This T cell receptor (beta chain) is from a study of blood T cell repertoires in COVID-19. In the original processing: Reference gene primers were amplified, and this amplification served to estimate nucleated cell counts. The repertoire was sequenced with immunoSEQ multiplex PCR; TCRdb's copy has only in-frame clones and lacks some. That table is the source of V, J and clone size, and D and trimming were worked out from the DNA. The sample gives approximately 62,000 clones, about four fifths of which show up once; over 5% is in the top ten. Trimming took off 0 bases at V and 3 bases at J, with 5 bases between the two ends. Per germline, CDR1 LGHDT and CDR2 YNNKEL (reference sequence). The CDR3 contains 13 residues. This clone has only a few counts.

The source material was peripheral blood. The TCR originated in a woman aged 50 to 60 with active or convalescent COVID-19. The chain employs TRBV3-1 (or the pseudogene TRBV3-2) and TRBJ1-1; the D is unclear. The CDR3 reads CASSQDYYTEAFF. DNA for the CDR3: TGTGCCAGCAGCCAAGATTACTACACTGAAGCTTTCTTT.